This section outlines one TCR beta chain sequence together with its context. Its target is unknown. The patients all showed relapse after autologous stem cell transplantation, while their brentuximab vedotin exposure varied. This sample was included in a study of PD-1 blockade in classical Hodgkin lymphoma. The CDR3 totals 15 residues. V was pared by 1 base and J by 5 bases, with 14 bases between. Germline V lookup: CDR1 SGHTA, CDR2 FQGNSA. Sequencing was performed with immunoSEQ multiplex PCR; in TCRdb, only in-frame clones are kept and a portion is missing. This sample has approximately 89,000 clones, with roughly 88% found just once. Overall study findings and caveats: Exclusion was the outcome for patients who began nivolumab under 1 year after ASCT.

The chain joins TRBV7-2 to TRBJ1-2; weak D call: TRBD1 (6 bases). The sequenced sample was peripheral blood mononuclear cells (PBMCs), obtained at baseline. This TCR was recovered from a human donor with classical Hodgkin lymphoma. The CDR3 nucleotides read TGTGCCAGCAGCTTAGGGGGGCAGGCTGGATATGGCTACACCTTC. Its translation: CASSLGGQAGYGYTF.